This TCR beta chain was profiled in a study of high-grade serous ovarian cancer treatment subgroups. Study-wide points: Only CDR3 was analyzed; CDR1 and CDR2 were not.

Tumor samples were taken before definitive surgery or chemotherapy. Regarding this clone: Its antigen is still unknown.

The data were produced by immunoSEQ multiplex PCR, yet TCRdb's version contains in-frame clones alone and is incomplete. The sample has some 8,000 clones, 76% seen once; the top ten hold 6.4%. The CDR3 contains 16 residues. With V trimmed by 5 bases and J by 2 bases, 11 bases remained unmatched. Germline values: CDR1 SGHTA, CDR2 FQGNSA. This clonotype was obtained from a human donor with high-grade serous ovarian cancer. The sequenced sample was tumor tissue. The genes are TRBV7-2 and TRBJ2-7, with 8 bases that match TRBD2. CDR3 sequence (DNA): TGTGCCAGCAGCCTCAAACTAGCGGCCTCTCCCTACGAGCAGTACTTC. Translation: CASSLKLAASPYEQYF.